This T cell receptor beta chain was captured in a study of vaccination effects on CD4 cells after COVID-19 (dated by TCRdb to between 2020 and 2023). Background on the whole study: Each participant received two doses of an mRNA SARS-CoV-2 vaccine, either BNT162b2 or mRNA-1273. The study compared SARS-CoV-2 spike-specific CD4+ TCR repertoires before and after mRNA vaccination in COVID-19 convalescent patients and infection-naive vaccine recipients. The full study included fewer than eleven COVID-19 convalescent patients and a few SARS-CoV-2-naive healthy vaccine recipients. In the study, cultures from other donors were sequenced using the Oncomine TCR Beta short-read assay on an Illumina iSeq 100.

This clone has a handful of counts. Its antigen is still unknown. Base quality data are lacking; no much larger clone is found one base away. In the ViraFEST assay, PBMC were stimulated with viral peptide pools, and antigen-specific CD4+ T cell clonotypes were then identified by expansion using TCR sequencing. After around 10 days of culture, CD4+ T cells were isolated with the EasySep CD4+ T cell isolation kit. Negative nucleocapsid antibody results before and after vaccination confirmed that the healthy vaccine recipients had no prior SARS-CoV-2 infection. A few million PBMC per well were cultured with approximately 10 ug/ml peptides in IMDM containing 5% human AB serum, roughly 9.5 IU/ml IL-2 and gentamicin. On days 3 and 7, half of the culture medium was replaced with fresh IL-2-containing medium. Unless noted otherwise, every peptide stimulation condition was grown in triplicate wells. PBMC were separated from whole blood using Ficoll-Paque Plus gradient centrifugation and were then either cryopreserved at -140C or used fresh. The spike proteins of SARS-CoV-2 and of the common cold coronaviruses HCoV-NL63, HCoV-OC43 and HCoV-229E were spanned by overlapping peptide pools. Genomic DNA was extracted from cultured CD4+ T cells with the QIAamp micro DNA kit.

The germline V gene gives CDR1 as SGHDT and CDR2 as YYEEEE. The CDR3, cysteine through phenylalanine, is 15 amino acids long. Only CDR3 DNA is held: 45 bases, read in frame from base 1. The V end loses 1 base and the J end loses 9 bases, and a stretch of 17 bases separates them. The protocol used for the library was the immunoSEQ multiplex PCR assay. DNA from the cultured and isolated CD4+ T cells underwent TCR beta CDR3 sequencing. Processing in the source paper ran as follows. The analysis removed non-productive TCR sequences, trimmed reads to the CDR3 region, and retained only CDR3s that were 7 or more amino acids long. The MANAFEST web app was used to pick out antigen-specific clonotypes by comparing their expansion in peptide wells with that in reference cultures. To count as positive, a clone had to show expansion at FDR<0.05 compared with the reference and with all other wells, an odds ratio above 5, and a frequency above 0.1% in two replicate wells. Clonotypes significantly expanded in SARS-CoV-2 spike wells and in at least one common cold coronavirus spike condition were defined as cross-reactive. Levenshtein distance calculated with the stringdist R package was used to assess CDR3 similarity, and unrooted trees were constructed with ape in R 3.6.1. Held by TCRdb, this immuneACCESS table contains in-frame sequences only and omits some clones. Under half of the omission traces to an unresolved V gene where checked; the cause of the rest is unknown. V, J and clone size are those of that table, while D and trimming were read from the DNA. This sample lists about 34,000 clones; around 73% were detected once. Of the sample, around 30% falls within the top ten clones.

Beyond this particular receptor, the publication reports: Among healthy vaccine recipients, nearly all vaccine-induced clones were SARS-CoV-2 mono-reactive, and just 1 of 255 was cross-reactive with common cold coronaviruses. Limitations of the study were the small number of convalescent patients and the absence of early post-infection timepoints. Marked clonal contraction was observed in both infection-induced and vaccine-induced clones at late post-vaccination timepoints, consistent with waning T cell responses.

The sequence came from a human donor who received a COVID-19 vaccine. Recombination connected TRBV5-6 to TRBJ2-1, with TRBD1 as a weak D call on 5 bases. This specimen consisted of CD4+ T cells from PBMCs cultured with HCoV-OC43 spike peptides, obtained before COVID-19 vaccination. Sample cell subset or site, as interpreted from the label and publication: HCoV-OC43 spike overlapping peptide pool stimulation. The CDR3 protein sequence reads: CASSLSLGIRGEQFF. The sequenced DNA is TGTGCCAGCAGCTTGTCTCTTGGGATAAGGGGTGAGCAGTTCTTC.